Shown below are 14 T cell receptor beta chains from a single sample sequenced in a study of blood T cell repertoires in COVID-19. Method: immunoSEQ multiplex PCR; TCRdb's copy keeps in-frame clones and lacks some. The repertoire includes approximately 300,000 clones, more than 80% of them detected once, and around 6.6% sits in the top ten. What was sequenced was peripheral blood. Receptors originate from a young man who had recovered from COVID-19.

The chain has TRBV6-5 and TRBJ2-3; possibly TRBD2 for D (5 bases). Germline V gives CDR1 MNHEY, CDR2 SVGAGI. The V end lost 6 bases, the J end lost 0 bases, and 13 bases lay between the germline ends. The CDR3 covers 15 residues. CDR3 nucleotides: TGTGCCAGCAGCCCCTTCGGGGTTAGCACAGATACGCAGTATTTT. It translates to CASSPFGVSTDTQYF.

The V gene is TRBV4-3, the J gene TRBJ2-7; 12 bases map to TRBD2. Germline V gene data show CDR1 as LGHNA and CDR2 as YSLEER. The CDR3 contains 17 residues. Germline trimming cut 3 bases from V and 2 bases from J; bases unmatched to any gene: 8. The CDR3 DNA sequence: TGCGCCAGCAGCCATATGACTAGCGGGGGCCAGACCTACGAGCAGTACTTC. Translating gives CASSHMTSGGQTYEQYF.

The gene calls are TRBV18 and TRBJ2-1, with D tentatively TRBD2 (6 bases). The CDR3 loop spans 12 amino acids. Deletions cut 5 bases from V and 8 bases from J, with 10 bases between. Per germline, CDR1 KGHSH and CDR2 LQKENI. The CDR3 sequence: CASSSWEDEQFF. Here the CDR3 DNA reads TGTGCCAGCTCATCCTGGGAGGATGAGCAGTTCTTC.

The chain employs TRBV5-6 and TRBJ2-2; the D is unclear. Germline V gene sequence: CDR1 SGHDT, CDR2 YYEEEE. The CDR3 has 12 amino acids. The V gene lost 4 bases and the J gene lost 6 bases, with 7 bases spanning the gap. The CDR3 reads CASSRLSGELFF. The CDR3 DNA sequence: TGTGCCAGCAGCCGGTTATCCGGGGAGCTGTTTTTT.

This clone was seen only once. The genes are TRBV6-6 and TRBJ2-7; D possibly corresponds to TRBD2 (5 bases). This CDR3 spans 12 amino acids. Trimming stripped 4 bases from V and 7 bases from J, with 11 bases between. The germline gives CDR1 MNHNY, CDR2 SVGAGI (reference sequence). DNA for the CDR3: TGTGCCAGCAGTTCCGGGATTGGGGAGCAGTACTTC. Translation: CASSSGIGEQYF.

This clone was detected many times. Other DNA variants within this sample encode the same CDR3. In nucleotides, the CDR3 is TGTGCCAGCAGTTTTCCGTCCTTAGAGACCCAGTACTTC. As protein: CASSFPSLETQYF. This chain joins TRBV28 and TRBJ2-5; D gene uncertain. CDR3 length: 13 residues. Looked up from germline, CDR1 is MDHEN and CDR2 is SYDVKM. V was pared by 3 bases and J by 4 bases, with 9 bases between.

The rearrangement uses TRBV5-1 and TRBJ1-1; 10 positions match TRBD1. Germline CDR1 is SGHRS and CDR2 is YFSETQ. The V and J ends lost 0 bases and 5 bases, in that order; junction bases with no gene match: 4. This CDR3 contains 15 residues. The chain's CDR3 is CASSLATGQGTEAFF. The DNA for the CDR3 is TGCGCCAGCAGCTTGGCAACGGGACAGGGGACTGAAGCTTTCTTT.

This sequence joins TRBV27 and TRBJ2-1; the D gene is possibly TRBD2 (5 bases). Germline values: CDR1 MNHEY, CDR2 SMNVEV (reference sequence). V lost 3 bases and J lost 3, with 12 bases in between. CDR3 length equals 15 residues. The CDR3 DNA follows: TGTGCCAGCAGTTTGAAGCGGTGGGACTACAATGAGCAGTTCTTC. Translated: CASSLKRWDYNEQFF.

The chain has TRBV7-8 and TRBJ2-2, with a tentative D call TRBD1 (6 bases). Trimming removed 5 bases at V and 1 base at J, with 11 bases between. Per germline, CDR1 SGHVS and CDR2 FQNEAQ. This CDR3 has 15 residues. CDR3 sequence (DNA): TGTGCCAGCAGCCCCCAGACAGGGAACACCGGGGAGCTGTTTTTT. Protein product: CASSPQTGNTGELFF.

The rearrangement uses TRBV19 and TRBJ2-1, with 8 bases lining up with TRBD1. V was pared by 6 bases and J by 7 bases, with 11 bases of the junction left unmatched. Looked up from germline, CDR1 is LNHDA and CDR2 is SQIVND (reference sequence). There are 15 residues in the CDR3. The CDR3 nucleotides are TGTGCCAGTAGCTCGGGGCAGGGGGCTGGGAATGAGCAGTTCTTC. It encodes CASSSGQGAGNEQFF.

The chain uses TRBV6-2 or TRBV6-3 and TRBJ2-1; TRBD2 matches at 10 bases. Germline V gene data show CDR1 as MNHEY and CDR2 as SVGEGT. Trimming removed 4 bases from V and 7 bases from J; junction bases left unmatched: 4. CDR3 length: 14 amino acids. The CDR3 region is CASSSAGGPNEQFF. In DNA, the CDR3 is TGTGCCAGCAGTTCAGCGGGGGGGCCAAATGAGCAGTTCTTC.

The chain couples TRBV3-1 (or the pseudogene TRBV3-2) to TRBJ1-2; 8 bases line up with TRBD1. This CDR3 comprises 15 residues. Trimming removed 4 bases from V and 3 bases from J; junction bases left unmatched: 7. CDR1 is LGHDT, CDR2 YNNKEL, per germline (reference sequence). CDR3 nucleotides: TGTGCCAGCAGCCCTAACACAGGGGGACACTATGGCTACACCTTC. It specifies CASSPNTGGHYGYTF.

The V gene is TRBV5-6, the J gene TRBJ1-2; 9 bases align to TRBD1. The germline V gene has CDR1 SGHDT and CDR2 YYEEEE. V shed 0 bases and J 2 bases; nucleotides not matched to a gene: 5. The CDR3 is made up of 16 amino acids. This CDR3 is CASSLGGQGYNYGYTF. The CDR3 coding sequence is TGTGCCAGCAGCTTGGGGGGACAGGGATACAACTATGGCTACACCTTC.

This sequence joins TRBV19 and TRBJ2-4; 12 nucleotides match TRBD1. Germline trimming cut 0 bases from V and 1 base from J; bases unmatched to any gene: 7. The CDR3 is 19 residues long. Germline V gene sequence: CDR1 LNHDA, CDR2 SQIVND (reference sequence). The CDR3 nucleotides read TGTGCCAGTAGTATAGAGGGACAGGGGGCGCTTGGGGCCAAAAACATTCAGTACTTC. Amino acids: CASSIEGQGALGAKNIQYF.